This TCR beta chain was documented in a study of blood T cell repertoires in COVID-19. Overall study: T cells, B-cell-depleted T cells, or PBMCs supplied cDNA or gDNA.

Authors' processing steps: Reference gene primer amplification in the assay estimated nucleated cell counts. TCRdb's table, derived via immunoSEQ multiplex PCR, lists solely in-frame clones and lacks some. V and J calls plus clone size are reproduced from that table; the DNA served to infer D and trimming. Here the sample spans around 300,000 clones, roughly 86% being singletons. Researchers sorted participants into cohorts using their self-reported clinical history. The sample comprised PBMCs or T cells enriched from blood (not recorded which). The sequence derives from a woman aged 55-69 years who had recovered from COVID-19.

DNA of the CDR3: TGTGCCAGCAGTCCACAGGGGAATGAGCAGTTCTTC. This encodes CASSPQGNEQFF. The chain uses TRBV27 and TRBJ2-1, with 7 bases aligning to TRBD1. V was pared by 5 bases and J by 7 bases, with 2 bases of the junction left unmatched. Germline CDR1 MNHEY, CDR2 SMNVEV (reference sequence). The CDR3 spans 12 residues.